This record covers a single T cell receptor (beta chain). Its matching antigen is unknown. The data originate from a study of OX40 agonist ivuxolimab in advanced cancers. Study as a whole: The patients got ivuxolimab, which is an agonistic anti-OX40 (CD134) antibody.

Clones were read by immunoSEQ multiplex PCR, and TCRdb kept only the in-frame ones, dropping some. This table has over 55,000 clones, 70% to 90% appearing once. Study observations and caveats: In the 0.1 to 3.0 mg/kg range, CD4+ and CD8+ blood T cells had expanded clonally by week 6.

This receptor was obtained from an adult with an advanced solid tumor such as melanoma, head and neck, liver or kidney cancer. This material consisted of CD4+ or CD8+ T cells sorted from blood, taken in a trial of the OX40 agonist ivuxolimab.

CDR3 bases: TGTGCCAGCACCGTGGGCTACAATGAGCAGTTCTTC. Protein product: CASTVGYNEQFF. The chain recombines TRBV6-1 with TRBJ2-1; no reliable D call. CDR1 is MNHNS and CDR2 is SASEGT in the germline V gene. Trimming took off 7 bases at V and 3 bases at J, with 7 bases between the two ends. This CDR3 spans 12 amino acids.